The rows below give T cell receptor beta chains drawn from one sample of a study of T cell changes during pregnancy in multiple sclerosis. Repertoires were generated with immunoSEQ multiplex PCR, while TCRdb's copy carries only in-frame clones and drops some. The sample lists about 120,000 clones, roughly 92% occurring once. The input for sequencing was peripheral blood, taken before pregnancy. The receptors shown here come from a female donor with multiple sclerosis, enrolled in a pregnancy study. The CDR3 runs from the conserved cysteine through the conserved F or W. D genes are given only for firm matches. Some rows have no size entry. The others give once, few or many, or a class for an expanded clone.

DNA: TGTGCCAGCTTAGCGGGTTTAGGCTACGAGCAGTGCTTC
CDR3: CASLAGLGYEQCF
V: TRBV10-3
D: TRBD2
size: -
J: TRBJ2-7

DNA: TGTGCCAGCAGGGCCGCGGGCCACGAGCAGTACTTC
CDR3: CASRAAGHEQYF
V: TRBV28
D: -
size: -
J: TRBJ2-7

DNA: TGTGCCAGCAGTCACAGATCCCTCTCCTACAATGAGCAGTTCTTC
CDR3: CASSHRSLSYNEQFF
V: TRBV27
D: -
size: -
J: TRBJ2-1

DNA: TGTGCCAGCAGTGAATCTGGGAGCAAACTGTTTTTT
CDR3: CASSESGSKLFF
V: TRBV2
D: -
size: -
J: TRBJ1-4

DNA: TGTGCCAGCTCACCACAGGTACGGGACACTGAAGCTTTCTTT
CDR3: CASSPQVRDTEAFF
V: TRBV18
D: -
size: -
J: TRBJ1-1

DNA: TGTGCCAGCAGCGGGGGACTAGCGGGGGCTGATACGCAGTATTTT
CDR3: CASSGGLAGADTQYF
V: TRBV7-3
D: TRBD2
size: -
J: TRBJ2-3

DNA: TGTGCCAGCAGCTTGCGAGTAAGCACAGATACGCAGTATTTT
CDR3: CASSLRVSTDTQYF
V: TRBV5-4
D: -
size: once
J: TRBJ2-3

DNA: TGTGCCAGCAGTTCCCGACTAGCCCACCCAGATACGCAGTATTTT
CDR3: CASSSRLAHPDTQYF
V: TRBV28
D: TRBD2
size: once
J: TRBJ2-3

DNA: TGTGCCAGCTCCCCAGGGACCTACAATGAGCAGTTCTTC
CDR3: CASSPGTYNEQFF
V: TRBV27
D: -
size: -
J: TRBJ2-1

DNA: TGTGCCAGCAGCCCTCGACTAGCGGGAGGGACGAGACATGAGCAGTTCTTC
CDR3: CASSPRLAGGTRHEQFF
V: TRBV27
D: TRBD2
size: once
J: TRBJ2-1

DNA: TGTGCCAGCAGCTTGATAGGTCAGGGTAGGAATCAGCCCCAGCATTTT
CDR3: CASSLIGQGRNQPQHF
V: TRBV5-6
D: -
size: -
J: TRBJ1-5

DNA: TGTGCCACCAGCAGCGGGACAGTTAGCAATCAGCCCCAGCATTTT
CDR3: CATSSGTVSNQPQHF
V: TRBV15
D: TRBD1
size: -
J: TRBJ1-5